This passage covers 20 T cell receptor beta chains from one sample sequenced in a study of blood T cell repertoires in COVID-19. Sequencing was performed with immunoSEQ multiplex PCR; in TCRdb, only in-frame clones are kept and a portion is missing. The data hold under 400,000 clones, with 88% observed a single time. Material for sequencing was peripheral blood. The receptors were gathered from a woman in her 30s with COVID-19, enrolled during active disease.

The V gene is TRBV7-8, the J gene TRBJ2-1; 8 bases line up with TRBD2. This CDR3 contains 17 residues. The V gene end was trimmed by 2 bases and the J gene end by 2 bases; junction bases not matched to a gene: 8. Germline-derived CDR1 and CDR2 are SGHVS and FQNEAQ. The CDR3 loop is CASSLLAGTRAYNEQFF. CDR3 DNA sequence: TGTGCCAGCAGCTTATTAGCCGGGACTAGGGCCTACAATGAGCAGTTCTTC.

The chain is built from TRBV2 and TRBJ1-5; D is unclear. Germline assignment: CDR1 SNHLY and CDR2 FYNNEI. Trimming stripped 7 bases from V and 2 bases from J, with 15 bases between. This CDR3 is built from 15 residues. The CDR3 protein is CASTERVSGNQPQHF. CDR3 in DNA: TGTGCCAGCACCGAACGGGTGTCGGGCAATCAGCCCCAGCATTTT.

This clone occurred a few times. The genes are TRBV28 and TRBJ2-1; TRBD1 matches at 8 bases. The germline CDR1 and CDR2 sequences are MDHEN and SYDVKM. The CDR3 covers 15 residues. V shed 5 bases and J 7 bases; nucleotides not matched to a gene: 10. In DNA form, the CDR3 reads TGTGCCAGCAGTCCCGGACAGGGAGAAATAAATGAGCAGTTCTTC. This gives the protein CASSPGQGEINEQFF.

This clone was seen more than once but under ten times. The chain combines TRBV28 with TRBJ2-4; D gene ambiguous. CDR1 and CDR2 from the germline V gene are MDHEN and SYDVKM. The CDR3 covers 15 residues. Trimming left V 5 bases short and J 0 bases short, with 11 bases between. In DNA, the CDR3 is TGTGCCAGCAGTACGGCTAGTCTAGCCAAAAACATTCAGTACTTC. As protein: CASSTASLAKNIQYF.

The chain joins TRBV11-3 to TRBJ1-2; D might be TRBD1 (5 bases). CDR1 is SGHNT, CDR2 YENEEA, per germline. The length of the CDR3 is 13 residues. Trimming pared 2 bases from V and 4 bases from J, leaving 8 bases between. For the CDR3, the DNA is TGTGCCAGCAGCTTAAGGGGCGGCTATGGCTACACCTTC. Protein sequence: CASSLRGGYGYTF.

Turning to this clone: Germline is not matched at one junction end, which may reflect a read error. This chain links TRBV7-2 with TRBJ2-2, with D perhaps TRBD1 (5 bases). Germline V CDR1 and CDR2: SGHTA, FQGNSA. CDR3 length equals 16 residues. The CDR3 DNA reads TGTGCCAGCATCTTAGGCCCAGGGATCGGCGCCGGGGAGCTGTTTTTT. Translation: CASILGPGIGAGELFF.

The rearrangement uses TRBV19 and TRBJ1-2; TRBD1 aligns across 9 bases. Germline assignment: CDR1 LNHDA and CDR2 SQIVND (reference sequence). The CDR3 spans 17 residues. V trimming: 6 bases; J trimming: 2 bases; junction bases outside the gene matches: 13. CDR3 sequence: CASSQKDRGIANYGYTF. The CDR3 DNA reads as TGTGCCAGTAGCCAGAAGGACAGGGGTATCGCAAACTATGGCTACACCTTC.

The J gene is TRBJ1-2, the V gene TRBV5-6; D may be TRBD1 (6 bases). Germline lookup yields CDR1 SGHDT and CDR2 YYEEEE. With 2 bases removed from V and 7 bases from J, the gap between germline ends came to 18 bases. CDR3 length equals 15 residues. For the CDR3, the DNA is TGTGCCAGCAGCTTCCTGGGCAGGGGAATAAGTGGCTACACCTTC. Amino acids: CASSFLGRGISGYTF.

This chain links TRBV7-9 with TRBJ1-1; the match to TRBD1 covers 9 bases. The V gene end was trimmed by 2 bases and the J gene end by 6 bases; junction bases not matched to a gene: 4. The V gene's germline CDR1 is SEHNR and CDR2 FQNEAQ (reference sequence). This CDR3 comprises 14 residues. CDR3 nucleotide sequence: TGTGCCAGCAGCTTACTCACAGGGGGCTCTGAAGCTTTCTTT. As protein: CASSLLTGGSEAFF.

The chain couples TRBV7-2 to TRBJ1-2, with a weak D call TRBD1 (6 bases). This CDR3 spans 15 amino acids. The V and J ends lost 0 bases and 0 bases respectively, with 8 bases between them. CDR1 is SGHTA and CDR2 is FQGNSA in the germline V gene. The DNA for the CDR3 is TGTGCCAGCAGCTTAGCACAGGGCTCTAACTATGGCTACACCTTC. It translates to CASSLAQGSNYGYTF.

The chain has TRBV2 and TRBJ1-6; D remains ambiguous. V was pared by 2 bases and J by 3 bases, with 11 bases between. The germline V gene encodes CDR1 SNHLY and CDR2 FYNNEI. This CDR3 has 16 amino acids. CDR3 nucleotides: TGTGCCAGCAGTGAAATCCAGGTCCTCTATAATTCACCCCTCCACTTT. Translated: CASSEIQVLYNSPLHF.

The chain carries TRBV19 and TRBJ1-6; 7 positions match TRBD1. With 10 bases clipped from V and 5 bases from J, the junction kept 5 bases outside the gene matches. Germline V gene sequence: CDR1 LNHDA, CDR2 SQIVND (reference sequence). This CDR3 is built from 13 residues. The CDR3 region is CATGTADNSPLHF. CDR3 in DNA: TGTGCCACTGGGACAGCAGATAATTCACCCCTCCACTTT.

The chain couples TRBV5-6 to TRBJ1-2, with D tentatively TRBD1 (5 bases). The CDR3 length is 16 residues. The germline V gene has CDR1 SGHDT and CDR2 YYEEEE. V gave up 5 bases and J gave up 3 bases, with 20 bases separating them. CDR3 sequence (DNA): TGTGCCAGCAGAGTCAGGGTTTCCCCTCAGGACTATGGCTACACCTTC. Its translation: CASRVRVSPQDYGYTF.

The chain couples TRBV28 to TRBJ1-6; possibly TRBD1 for D (6 bases). Trimming removed 7 bases at V and 0 bases at J, with 13 bases between. Germline values: CDR1 MDHEN, CDR2 SYDVKM. The CDR3 loop spans 16 amino acids. In DNA, the CDR3 is TGTGCCAGCATAGGGGGAGGGAGCTCCTATAATTCACCCCTCCACTTT. Its protein is CASIGGGSSYNSPLHF.

The genes are TRBV21-1 and TRBJ2-7; the D call TRBD1 from the table was never checked on the DNA. TRBV21-1 is reported as a pseudogene. There are 14 residues in the CDR3. The CDR3 bases are TGTGCCAGCAGCAGAGACAGGGGCCCCTACGAGCAGTACGTC. This translates into CASSRDRGPYEQYV.

This chain links TRBV5-6 with TRBJ1-5, with D possibly TRBD1 on 5 matching bases. The CDR3 has 14 amino acids. Germline CDR1 SGHDT, CDR2 YYEEEE. Deletions cut 0 bases from V and 11 bases from J, with 15 bases between. The chain's CDR3 is CASSLAGSSMSQHF. CDR3 nucleotides: TGTGCCAGCAGCTTGGCAGGGTCCAGCATGTCCCAGCATTTT.

This clone was seen a few times. The chain has TRBV18 and TRBJ1-2, with 7 bases lining up with TRBD1. Germline V gene data show CDR1 as KGHSH and CDR2 as LQKENI. CDR3 length: 16 residues. V trimming: 3 bases; J trimming: 1 base; junction bases outside the gene matches: 8. The CDR3 nucleotides read TGTGCCAGCTCACCTCGACAGGGTTCCAATAACTATGGCTACACCTTC. Its translation is CASSPRQGSNNYGYTF.

This clone was seen only once. The gene calls are TRBV2 and TRBJ1-1; TRBD1 might be the D (5 bases). Germline values: CDR1 SNHLY, CDR2 FYNNEI. This CDR3 spans 14 amino acids. The germline V and J ends were trimmed by 1 base and 3 bases, with 9 bases remaining between them. DNA for the CDR3: TGTGCCAGCAGTGAAGGACGGGGGGACACTGAAGCTTTCTTT. Its protein product is CASSEGRGDTEAFF.

This clone came up once. The chain employs TRBV12-5 and TRBJ2-7; possible D gene TRBD2, 6 bases. Germline lookup yields CDR1 LGHNT and CDR2 FRNRAP. CDR3 length: 13 amino acids. With 0 bases removed from V and 6 bases from J, the gap between germline ends came to 9 bases. CDR3 in amino acids: CASGLVGGSEQYF. The CDR3 DNA sequence: TGTGCTAGTGGTTTGGTCGGAGGGTCCGAGCAGTACTTC.

The chain carries TRBV19 and TRBJ1-1; 7 bases match TRBD1. Germline-derived CDR1 and CDR2 are LNHDA and SQIVND (reference sequence). This CDR3 is built from 16 residues. V lost 5 bases and J lost 4; bases outside the gene matches: 13. CDR3 DNA sequence: TGTGCCAGTAGTGAAGAAGGGGGCTGGGTGACCACTGAAGCTTTCTTT. Protein product: CASSEEGGWVTTEAFF.